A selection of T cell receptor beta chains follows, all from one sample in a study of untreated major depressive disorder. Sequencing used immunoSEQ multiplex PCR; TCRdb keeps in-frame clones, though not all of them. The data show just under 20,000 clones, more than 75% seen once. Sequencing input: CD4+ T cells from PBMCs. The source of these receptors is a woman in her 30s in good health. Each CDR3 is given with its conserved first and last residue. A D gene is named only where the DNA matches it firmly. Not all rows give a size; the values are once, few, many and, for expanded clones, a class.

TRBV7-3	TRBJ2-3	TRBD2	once	TGTGCCAGCAGCTTTAAGGGACTAGCGGGAGGGGGAGATACGCAGTATTTT	CASSFKGLAGGGDTQYF
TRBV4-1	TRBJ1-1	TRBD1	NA	TGCGCCAGCAGCCAAGGGTGGGCAGGGGGGACTGAAGCTTTCTTT	CASSQGWAGGTEAFF
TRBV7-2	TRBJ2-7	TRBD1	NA	TGTGCCAGCAGACGTCCGGGACAGGGATCCTACGAGCAGTACTTC	CASRRPGQGSYEQYF
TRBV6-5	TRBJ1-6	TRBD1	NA	TGTGCCAGCAGTTTCGACAGGGTGAATTCACCCCTCCACTTT	CASSFDRVNSPLHF
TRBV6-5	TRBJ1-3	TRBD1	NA	TGTGCCAGCAGTTCGGGACAGGGGGGTGGAAACACCATATATTTT	CASSSGQGGGNTIYF
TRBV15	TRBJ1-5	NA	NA	TGTGCCACAGCAGTTGGTGGTCAGCCCCAGCATTTT	CATAVGGQPQHF
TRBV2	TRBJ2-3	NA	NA	TGTGCCAGCAGTGAAGCGCAAGCAGCTACGCAGTATTTT	CASSEAQAATQYF
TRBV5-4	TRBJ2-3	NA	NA	TGTGCCAGCAGTCGAGGGGGCACAGATACGCAGTATTTT	CASSRGGTDTQYF
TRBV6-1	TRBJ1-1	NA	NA	TGTGCCAGCAGTGATTGGGGACGGGAGAACACTGAAGCTTTCTTT	CASSDWGRENTEAFF
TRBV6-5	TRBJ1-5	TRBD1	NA	TGTGCCAGCAGGCGGGACAGATATCAGCCCCAGCATTTT	CASRRDRYQPQHF
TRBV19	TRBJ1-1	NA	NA	TGTGCCAGTATGGATTCGTACAGGACCCACTGGGCTTTCTTT	CASMDSYRTHWAFF
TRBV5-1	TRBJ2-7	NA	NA	TGCGCCAGCAGCCCCGGGACTGGAAGACAGCAGTACTTC	CASSPGTGRQQYF
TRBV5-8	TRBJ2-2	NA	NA	TGTGCCAGCAGCTTGGATGGCAGGGATTCGAAGAACACCGGGGAGCTGTTTTTT	CASSLDGRDSKNTGELFF
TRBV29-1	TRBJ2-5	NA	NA	TGCAGCGTTGAAGTCCCCTTGGGTGGGGGGGCAGGAGAGACCCAGTACTTC	CSVEVPLGGGAGETQYF
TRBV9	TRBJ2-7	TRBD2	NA	TGTGCCAGCAGCACCTCTAGCGGGAGGTACGAGCAGTACTTC	CASSTSSGRYEQYF
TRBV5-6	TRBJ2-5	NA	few	TGTGCCAGCAGCTTGGTCTCGCCAGGAGAGACCCAGTACTTC	CASSLVSPGETQYF
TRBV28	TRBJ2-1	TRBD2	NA	TGTGCCAGCAGTTTAGGGGCTAGCGGGAGGAATGAGCAGTTCTTC	CASSLGASGRNEQFF